Following are 21 T cell receptor beta chains from one sample sequenced in a study of shared clonotypes between healthy human individuals. Produced via immunoSEQ multiplex PCR; TCRdb's table is partial and in-frame only. The sample records 1,500,000 or so clones, about 98.5% being singletons. Sequencing was done on a sample of naive CD4+ T cells sorted from blood. Subset specified: CD45RA+ positively selected. Receptors were obtained from a man aged 30 to 39 in good health.

The rearrangement uses TRBV25-1 and TRBJ1-2; D remains unclear. V was shortened by 9 bases and J by 0 bases, with 11 bases between the two germline ends. CDR3 length: 13 residues. Germline V lookup: CDR1 MGHDK, CDR2 SYGVNS. CDR3 bases: TGTGCCAGTTGCCGGGAACCTAACTATGGCTACACCTTC. Its translation is CASCREPNYGYTF.

The chain joins TRBV2 to TRBJ2-7; D is uncertain. This CDR3 has 14 amino acids. Germline V gene data show CDR1 as SNHLY and CDR2 as FYNNEI. V was pared by 3 bases and J by 2 bases, with 11 bases between. The CDR3 reads CASSDGRFAYEQYF. CDR3 DNA: TGTGCCAGCAGTGACGGCAGGTTCGCCTACGAGCAGTACTTC.

The chain couples TRBV5-1 to TRBJ2-1; D may be TRBD1 (5 bases). V lost 8 bases and J 0 bases, leaving 9 bases between the germline ends. The CDR3 covers 13 residues. Germline V gives CDR1 SGHRS, CDR2 YFSETQ. CDR3 region: CARGRSSYNEQFF. In nucleotides, the CDR3 is TGCGCCAGGGGGCGGAGCTCCTACAATGAGCAGTTCTTC. Together with reference TRBV5-1 and TRBJ2-1, the CDR3 gives the full variable domain: KAGVTQTPRYLIKTRGQQVTLSCSPISGHRSVSWYQQTPGQGLQFLFEYFSETQRNKGNFPGRFSGRQFSNSRSEMNVSTLELGDSALYLCARGRSSYNEQFFGPGTRLTVL.

The rearrangement links TRBV6-6 to TRBJ2-7; 8 nucleotides align to TRBD2. The CDR3 runs 14 residues. Per the germline V gene, CDR1 is MNHNY and CDR2 is SVGAGI (reference sequence). Trimming cost V 0 bases and J 2 bases; bases outside gene matches: 0. CDR3 amino acids: CASSYSSGTYEQYF. The DNA of the CDR3 is TGTGCCAGCAGTTACTCTAGCGGGACCTACGAGCAGTACTTC.

A single count supports this clone. This chain joins TRBV6-6 and TRBJ2-1, with a weak D call TRBD2 (7 bases). This CDR3 has 14 amino acids. Trimming shortened V by 2 bases and J by 6 bases, and 11 bases separated the two germline ends. Germline V gene sequence: CDR1 MNHNY, CDR2 SVGAGI (reference sequence). This chain's CDR3 is CASSYRGGSNEQFF. The DNA for the CDR3 is TGTGCCAGCAGTTACAGGGGGGGGTCCAATGAGCAGTTCTTC.

The sample holds one count of this clone. The chain employs TRBV5-1 and TRBJ2-6; tentatively, D is TRBD1 (5 bases). This CDR3 is 16 amino acids long. Trimming left V 0 bases short and J 1 base short, with 8 bases between. The V gene's germline CDR1 is SGHRS and CDR2 YFSETQ. The CDR3 loop reads CASSLDKGSGANVLTF. The CDR3 DNA follows: TGCGCCAGCAGCTTGGATAAGGGGTCTGGGGCCAACGTCCTGACTTTC.

In regard to this clone: This specimen includes other DNA sequences encoding the same CDR3. The chain links TRBV2 to TRBJ2-7; TRBD1 agrees at 8 bases. CDR1 and CDR2 (germline): SNHLY, FYNNEI. The J segment lost 4 bases and the V segment lost 3 bases, leaving 5 bases of the junction unmatched. CDR3 size: 14 residues. CDR3 DNA: TGTGCCAGCAGTGACCAGGGGGCGGGATACGAGCAGTACTTC. Amino acid sequence: CASSDQGAGYEQYF.

The V call is TRBV14, the J call TRBJ1-4; tentatively, D is TRBD1 (5 bases). The V end was cut by 5 bases, the J end by 1 base, with 14 bases between. Per germline, CDR1 SGHDN and CDR2 FVKESK. This CDR3 is built from 16 residues. CDR3 in amino acids: CASSKGLRETNEKLFF. The CDR3 nucleotides read TGTGCCAGCAGCAAGGGGTTAAGGGAAACTAATGAAAAACTGTTTTTT.

A single count supports this clone. CDR3 protein: CASSFGTAGQETQYF. As DNA, the CDR3 is TGCGCCAGCAGTTTCGGGACAGCAGGACAAGAGACCCAGTACTTC. The genes are TRBV5-1 and TRBJ2-5, with 7 nucleotides matching TRBD1. The germline V gene has CDR1 SGHRS and CDR2 YFSETQ. J gave up 2 bases and V 5 bases, and 9 bases lay outside the gene matches. This CDR3 is built from 15 residues.

The genes are TRBV27 and TRBJ2-1; TRBD1 or TRBD2 may be the D gene (5 bases each). Trimming removed 8 bases at V and 14 bases at J, with 25 bases between. Germline V gene data show CDR1 as MNHEY and CDR2 as SMNVEV (reference sequence). The CDR3 runs 14 residues. This CDR3 is CASGSKARGTEKFF. As DNA, the CDR3 is TGTGCCAGCGGATCCAAGGCCCGGGGCACCGAAAAGTTCTTC.

V gene TRBV15 combines with J gene TRBJ1-2, with D perhaps TRBD1 (5 bases). This CDR3 contains 15 residues. Trimming pared 3 bases from V and 8 bases from J, leaving 19 bases between. Looked up from germline, CDR1 is LNHNV and CDR2 is YYDKDF (reference sequence). The CDR3 sequence: CATSRGGGPRDGYTF. The CDR3 DNA is TGTGCCACCAGCAGGGGTGGAGGACCGAGGGACGGCTACACCTTC.

The chain recombines TRBV7-2 with TRBJ2-7; TRBD1 matches 10 bases. CDR3 length equals 15 residues. CDR1 is SGHTA and CDR2 is FQGNSA in the germline V gene. Germline trimming cut 5 bases from V and 2 bases from J; bases unmatched to any gene: 6. CDR3 DNA sequence: TGTGCCAGCAGCCAAACAGGGACAGGGGCCTACGAGCAGTACTTC. It encodes CASSQTGTGAYEQYF.

The V call is TRBV27, the J call TRBJ2-2, with TRBD1 as a possible D gene (6 bases). V was pared by 2 bases and J by 4 bases, with 11 bases between. The germline V gene encodes CDR1 MNHEY and CDR2 SMNVEV (reference sequence). This CDR3 is built from 15 residues. Written as DNA, the CDR3 is TGTGCCAGCAGTTTAACAGGGAGATCCACCGGGGAGCTGTTTTTT. This sequence encodes CASSLTGRSTGELFF.

The chain carries TRBV15 and TRBJ2-6, with D hard to call. The CDR3 covers 12 residues. Germline V gene sequence: CDR1 LNHNV, CDR2 YYDKDF (reference sequence). Trimming took 4 bases from V and 3 from J, leaving 1 base between them. In DNA, the CDR3 is TGTGCCACCAGCAATGGGGCCAACGTCCTGACTTTC. This encodes CATSNGANVLTF.

This clone has a single count. The gene calls are TRBV5-1 and TRBJ2-3; D perhaps matches TRBD1 (5 bases). CDR1 and CDR2 from the germline V gene are SGHRS and YFSETQ. This CDR3 contains 11 residues. V was trimmed by 7 bases and J by 9 bases, leaving 12 bases between them. The CDR3 sequence: CASGSDTTQYF. The CDR3 DNA is TGCGCCAGCGGATCGGACACCACGCAGTATTTT.

The chain employs TRBV6-5 and TRBJ2-3; perhaps D is TRBD1 or TRBD2 (5 bases each). The CDR3 covers 11 residues. With 10 bases removed from V and 4 bases from J, the gap between germline ends came to 9 bases. The germline V gene encodes CDR1 MNHEY and CDR2 SVGAGI. DNA for the CDR3: TGTGCCACCCGGGGCCCAGATACGCAGTATTTT. It is translated as CATRGPDTQYF.

This clone showed up just once. The rearrangement uses TRBV7-2 and TRBJ2-3; D is ambiguous. Germline CDR1 and CDR2: SGHTA and FQGNSA. This CDR3 contains 12 residues. The ends were cut back, 3 bases at V and 6 bases at J, with 7 bases in the middle. Here the CDR3 reads CASSLPADTQYF. The CDR3 nucleotides read TGTGCCAGCAGCTTGCCCGCCGATACGCAGTATTTT. The full variable domain, in which reference TRBV7-2 and TRBJ2-3 provide the parts outside the CDR3, is GAGVSQSPSNKVTEKGKDVELRCDPISGHTALYWYRQSLGQGLEFLIYFQGNSAPDKSGLPSDRFSAERTGGSVSTLTIQRTQQEDSAVYLCASSLPADTQYFGPGTRLTVL.

The genes are TRBV5-1 and TRBJ2-1; TRBD1 matches 7 bases. CDR1 is SGHRS, CDR2 YFSETQ, per germline. The V and J ends lost 7 bases and 0 bases, in that order; junction bases with no gene match: 16. The CDR3 length is 18 residues. The CDR3 loop reads CASPQAKTGTDSYNEQFF. For the CDR3, the DNA is TGCGCCAGCCCCCAAGCGAAAACCGGGACAGACTCCTACAATGAGCAGTTCTTC.

Written as DNA, the CDR3 is TGCGCCAGCAGCCGGGGGGGAGTCCCCAGCAGCTATGGCTACACCTTC. Translating gives CASSRGGVPSSYGYTF. The chain is built from TRBV4-1 and TRBJ1-2; a possible D gene is TRBD1 (5 bases). This CDR3 has 16 residues. With 4 bases removed from V and 4 bases from J, the gap between germline ends came to 19 bases. The germline gives CDR1 MGHRA, CDR2 YSYEKL.

The chain employs TRBV27 and TRBJ1-2; D gene ambiguous. The CDR3 totals 15 residues. V was clipped by 0 bases and J by 4 bases, with 12 bases between them. From germline, CDR1 is MNHEY and CDR2 SMNVEV (reference sequence). CDR3 amino acids: CASSLSPSAFYGYTF. The CDR3 coding sequence is TGTGCCAGCAGTTTATCGCCTTCGGCCTTCTATGGCTACACCTTC.

The chain combines TRBV6-5 with TRBJ2-2; TRBD1 agrees at 9 bases. Germline values: CDR1 MNHEY, CDR2 SVGAGI. This CDR3 has 14 residues. V was clipped by 9 bases and J by 5 bases; unmatched bases: 7. The CDR3 bases are TGTGCCAGTACTACCGGGACAGGGACCGGGGAGCTGTTTTTT. Translation: CASTTGTGTGELFF.